This entry concerns a single T cell receptor beta chain. The data stem from a study of shared clonotypes between healthy human individuals. Trimming shortened V by 1 base and J by 1 base, and 8 bases separated the two germline ends. The CDR3 loop spans 15 amino acids. Looked up from germline, CDR1 is SGHDN and CDR2 is FVKESK. The method was immunoSEQ multiplex PCR; TCRdb's version includes in-frame clones alone and lacks a portion of them. The sample has hundreds of thousands of clones, almost 97% seen once. The TCR sequence derives from a woman aged 25 to 45 in good health. This rearrangement joins TRBV14 to TRBJ1-3; D gene uncertain. Input material: naive CD4+ T cells sorted from blood. Subset indicated: CD45RA+ positively selected. The DNA of the CDR3 is TGTGCCAGCAGCCAAGTGGGCTTTTCTGGAAACACCATATATTTT. Its translation: CASSQVGFSGNTIYF. Based on the CDR3 plus reference TRBV14 and TRBJ1-3, the full variable domain is EAGVTQFPSHSVIEKGQTVTLRCDPISGHDNLYWYRRVMGKEIKFLLHFVKESKQDESGMPNNRFLAERTGGTYSTLKVQPAELEDSGVYFCASSQVGFSGNTIYFGEGSWLTVV.